The sequence of this T cell receptor beta chain was determined in a study of T cell repertoires in cytomegalovirus infection. TCRdb fed the reads into MiXCR, producing one record per CDR3 protein. This table holds approximately 150,000 distinct CDR3 sequences, 17% found once. This clonotype turned up a few times. This CDR3 spans 12 amino acids. Trimming left V 1 base short and J 8 bases short, with 8 bases between. The V gene is TRBV12-3 or TRBV12-4, the J gene TRBJ1-1; D gene ambiguous. The sequenced sample was CD8+ T cells from PBMCs. This clonotype was sampled from a human donor in good health (CMV status not recorded). Some clones in this sample may be carry-over from other donors' samples. The CDR3 DNA sequence: TGTGCCAGCAGTTTAGGGTGGAAGGAAGCTTTCTTT. This translates into CASSLGWKEAFF.